A selection of T cell receptor beta chains follows, all from one sample in a study of human T cells and chemical hapten exposure. A single record per CDR3 protein comes from TCRdb applying MiXCR to the RACE reads. The sample lists about 54,000 distinct CDR3 sequences; about a tenth were seen once. Sequencing was performed on whole blood, taken in connection with sensitization to the hapten diphenylcyclopropenone (DPC). The receptors come from a woman aged 45 to 65 with alopecia areata. Some clones in this sample may be carry-over from other donors' samples. Both conserved end residues are part of each CDR3. Fields, in order: D gene, V gene, J gene, clone size, CDR3 DNA, CDR3 protein. D genes are given only for firm matches. Some rows mark clone size as missing; the rest say once, few, many or name a class of expanded clone.

TRBD1	TRBV5-1	TRBJ1-5	few	TGCGCCAGCAGCTTGGCGCCACCCGGGACAGGGTTTGATCAGCCCCAGCATTTT	CASSLAPPGTGFDQPQHF
-	TRBV19	TRBJ1-5	-	TGTGCCAGTAGTTCCCATGTGGCGGCCGGAGATCAGCCCCAGCATTTT	CASSSHVAAGDQPQHF
-	TRBV12-3/TRBV12-4	TRBJ2-7	many	TGTGCCAGCAGTCCGACCACGGGCGAGCAGTACTTC	CASSPTTGEQYF
-	TRBV4-2	TRBJ2-1	few	TGTGCCAGCAGCCAAGATAGCACAGGGTTGTACAATGAGCAGTTCTTC	CASSQDSTGLYNEQFF
-	TRBV7-9	TRBJ1-4	-	TGTGCCAGCAGGCCCGATTGGGTCGACGGTGAAAAACTGTTTTTT	CASRPDWVDGEKLFF
TRBD1	TRBV10-1	TRBJ2-5	many	TGCGCCAGCAACCAGACAGGGAAAGAGACCCAGTACTTC	CASNQTGKETQYF
-	TRBV21-1	TRBJ2-1	many	TGTGCCAGCAGCAAGAATCGACAGGGAACAAACGGGGGGCACTACAGCTCCTACAATGAGCAGTTCTTC	CASSKNRQGTNGGHYSSYNEQFF
TRBD1	TRBV7-8	TRBJ2-5	many	TGTGCCAGCAGCTTAGGACAGGGATACGAGACCCAGTACTTC	CASSLGQGYETQYF
-	TRBV6-5	TRBJ1-1	few	TGTGCCAGCAGTTATTCGGGGAGGATCGGCACTGAAGCTTTCTTT	CASSYSGRIGTEAFF
-	TRBV10-1	TRBJ1-1	-	TGCGCCAGCAGTGATAGGGGTTCAGAAGCTTTCTTT	CASSDRGSEAFF
-	TRBV27	TRBJ2-6	many	TGTGCCAGCAGACAGGTCTCTGGGGCCAACGTCCTGACTTTC	CASRQVSGANVLTF
TRBD2	TRBV28	TRBJ2-2	few	TGTGCCAGCAGCAATTCAGGGACTAGCGATCCCACCGGGGAGCTGTTTTTT	CASSNSGTSDPTGELFF
-	TRBV20-1	TRBJ1-4	many	TGCAGTGCTAGAAACCCGGCTAATGAAAAACTGTTTTTT	CSARNPANEKLFF
TRBD1	TRBV7-2	TRBJ1-4	few	TGTGCCAGCAGACCGGACAGGGGGGGAGAAAAACTGTTTTTT	CASRPDRGGEKLFF
-	TRBV29-1	TRBJ2-2	-	TGCAGCGTTGAGACTTTGAACACCGGGGAGCTGTTTTTT	CSVETLNTGELFF
-	TRBV12-3/TRBV12-4	TRBJ1-2	many	TGTGCCAGCAGCTCGAATGTCGAGGGCTACACCTTC	CASSSNVEGYTF
TRBD1	TRBV6-5	TRBJ2-7	-	TGTGCCAGCGGACAGGAGACCTACGAGCAGTACTTC	CASGQETYEQYF
TRBD1	TRBV11-2	TRBJ2-7	-	TGTGCCAGCAGAACCGGGACAGGGGGTGCCTACGAGCAGTACTTC	CASRTGTGGAYEQYF
-	TRBV6-1	TRBJ1-5	many	TGTGCCAGCAGTGAAAGGGCCCAAAGATGGAATCAGCCCCAGCATTTT	CASSERAQRWNQPQHF
TRBD2	TRBV10-2	TRBJ2-5	-	TGCGCCAGCAAACGCAGGCGGGGGGAGACCCAGTACTTC	CASKRRRGETQYF
TRBD2	TRBV12-3/TRBV12-4	TRBJ2-3	once	TGTGCCAGCACCCCTTTGCGGGGGGCCGACGGAACAGATACGCAGTATTTT	CASTPLRGADGTDTQYF
-	TRBV3-1	TRBJ2-5	-	TGTGCCAGCAGCCGTCCGTACCAAGAGACCCAGTACTTC	CASSRPYQETQYF
TRBD1	TRBV11-2	TRBJ1-5	many	TGTGCCAGCAGCCCTCCCTGGGACAGGGTACCTAATCAGCCCCAGCATTTT	CASSPPWDRVPNQPQHF
-	TRBV6-5	TRBJ1-3	-	TGTGCCAGCAGTTACTCCCCGGGTTCAGGCTCTGGAAACACCATATATTTT	CASSYSPGSGSGNTIYF
-	TRBV28	TRBJ2-7	-	TGTGCCAGCAGGCCGAGTATGGCCTACGAGCAGTACTTC	CASRPSMAYEQYF
-	TRBV29-1	TRBJ2-3	-	TGCAGCGTTGCGAGATTCCACACAGATACGCAGTATTTT	CSVARFHTDTQYF
TRBD1	TRBV28	TRBJ2-5	few	TGTGCCAGCAGTTTACGAAGACAGGGCCAAGAGACCCAGTACTTC	CASSLRRQGQETQYF